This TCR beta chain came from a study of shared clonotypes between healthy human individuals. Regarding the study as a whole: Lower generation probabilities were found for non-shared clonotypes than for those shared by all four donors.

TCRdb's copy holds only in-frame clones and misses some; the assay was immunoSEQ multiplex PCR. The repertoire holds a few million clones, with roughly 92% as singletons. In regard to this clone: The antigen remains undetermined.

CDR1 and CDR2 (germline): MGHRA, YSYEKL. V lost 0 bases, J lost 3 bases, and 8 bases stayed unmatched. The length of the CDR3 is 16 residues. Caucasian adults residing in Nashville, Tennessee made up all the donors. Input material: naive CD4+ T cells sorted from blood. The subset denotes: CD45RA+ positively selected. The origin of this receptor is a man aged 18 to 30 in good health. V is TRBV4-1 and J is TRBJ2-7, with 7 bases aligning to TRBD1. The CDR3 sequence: CASSQDRVAGGYEQYF. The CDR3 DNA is TGCGCCAGCAGCCAAGATCGGGTCGCAGGGGGCTACGAGCAGTACTTC.